Only one count was recorded for the clone carrying this T cell receptor beta chain. This CDR3 has 14 residues. Germline-derived CDR1 and CDR2 are MNHNS and SASEGT. V gave up 2 bases and J gave up 8 bases, with 15 bases separating them. The PCR employed 60 Vbeta primers together with 13 Jbeta primers. Only in-frame clones appear in the TCRdb table, and some are missing; sequencing was by immunoSEQ multiplex PCR. The sample lists roughly 100,000 clones, 70% to 85% occurring once. The sample is drawn from a study of cytomegalovirus exposure and HLA in healthy donors. The source is a boy younger than 18 in good health and CMV-seronegative. Sequenced sample: PBMCs. V and J are TRBV6-1 and TRBJ1-1, with D perhaps TRBD1 (5 bases). The CDR3 reads CASSERHRTYEAFF. The CDR3, as DNA: TGTGCCAGCAGTGAAAGGCATCGGACATACGAAGCTTTCTTT.